The present T cell receptor beta chain was sequenced within a study of blood T cell repertoires in COVID-19. Overall study context: Samples came from the United States, Italy and Spain, spanning acute and convalescent COVID-19. T cells, B-cell-depleted T cells, or PBMCs supplied cDNA or gDNA.

Losses at the gene ends were 4 bases for V and 8 bases for J; bases not matched to a gene: 6. CDR3 length: 13 amino acids. Germline V gene data show CDR1 as SGHRS and CDR2 as YFSETQ. In the authors' methods: Reference gene primer amplification gave nucleated cell count estimates. Repertoires were generated with immunoSEQ multiplex PCR, while TCRdb's copy carries only in-frame clones and drops some. V, J and clone size are taken as reported in that table, and D and trimming were inferred from the DNA itself. The table has some 230,000 clones, 84% seen once; the top ten hold 5.1%. This rearrangement joins TRBV5-1 to TRBJ1-2; 9 nucleotides align to TRBD1. The TCR originated in a woman aged 60-75 years who had recovered from COVID-19. The sample consisted of peripheral blood. As DNA, the CDR3 is TGCGCCAGCAGCGAGGGACAGGGAGGGGGCTACACCTTC. As protein: CASSEGQGGGYTF.